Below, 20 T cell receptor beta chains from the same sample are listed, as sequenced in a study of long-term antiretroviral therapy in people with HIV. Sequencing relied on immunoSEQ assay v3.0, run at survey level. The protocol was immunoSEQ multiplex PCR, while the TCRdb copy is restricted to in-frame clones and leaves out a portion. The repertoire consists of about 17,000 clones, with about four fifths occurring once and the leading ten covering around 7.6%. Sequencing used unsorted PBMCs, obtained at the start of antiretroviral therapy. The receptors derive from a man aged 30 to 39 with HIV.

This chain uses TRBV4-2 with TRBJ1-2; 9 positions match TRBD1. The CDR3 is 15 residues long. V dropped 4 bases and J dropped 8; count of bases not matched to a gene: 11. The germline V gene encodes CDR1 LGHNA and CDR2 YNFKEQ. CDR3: CASSPRPGQGEGYTF. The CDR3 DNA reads TGTGCCAGCAGCCCCAGACCGGGACAGGGTGAAGGCTACACCTTC.

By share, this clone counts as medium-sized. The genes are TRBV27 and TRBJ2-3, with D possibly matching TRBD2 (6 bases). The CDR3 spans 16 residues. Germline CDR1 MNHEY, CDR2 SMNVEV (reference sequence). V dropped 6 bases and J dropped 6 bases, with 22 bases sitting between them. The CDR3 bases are TGTGCCAGCAGACCCTTCGGGCTAGCGCCCTTGGATACGCAGTATTTT. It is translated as CASRPFGLAPLDTQYF.

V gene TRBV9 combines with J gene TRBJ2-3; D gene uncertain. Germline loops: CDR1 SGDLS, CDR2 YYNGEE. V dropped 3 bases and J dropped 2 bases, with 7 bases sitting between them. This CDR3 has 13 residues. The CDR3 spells CASSASTTDTQYF. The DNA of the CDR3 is TGTGCCAGCAGCGCCTCAACCACAGATACGCAGTATTTT.

The DNA for the CDR3 is TGCGCCAGCAGCTTGGAGGTAGTAAAACCCATCGGACCCGGGGAGCTGTTTTTT. Protein: CASSLEVVKPIGPGELFF. The chain has TRBV5-1 and TRBJ2-2; D gene ambiguous. This CDR3 contains 18 residues. V lost 0 bases to trimming and J lost 6 bases, with 21 bases between them. Germline-derived CDR1 and CDR2 are SGHRS and YFSETQ.

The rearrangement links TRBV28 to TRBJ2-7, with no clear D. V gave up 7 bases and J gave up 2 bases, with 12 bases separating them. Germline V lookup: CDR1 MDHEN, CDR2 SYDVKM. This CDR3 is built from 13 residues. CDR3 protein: CASTRQDPYEQYF. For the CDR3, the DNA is TGTGCCAGCACCAGGCAGGACCCCTACGAGCAGTACTTC.

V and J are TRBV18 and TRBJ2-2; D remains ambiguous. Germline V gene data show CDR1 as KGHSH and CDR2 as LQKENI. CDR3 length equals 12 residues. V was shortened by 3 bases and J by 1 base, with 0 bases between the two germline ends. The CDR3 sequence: CASSPNTGELFF. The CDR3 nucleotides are TGTGCCAGCTCACCGAACACCGGGGAGCTGTTTTTT.

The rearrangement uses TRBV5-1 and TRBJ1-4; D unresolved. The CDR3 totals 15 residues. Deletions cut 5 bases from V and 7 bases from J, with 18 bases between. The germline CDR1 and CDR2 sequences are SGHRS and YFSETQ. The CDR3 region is CASRIGGQFSEKLFF. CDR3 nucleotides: TGCGCCAGCAGGATCGGCGGGCAGTTTAGTGAAAAACTGTTTTTT.

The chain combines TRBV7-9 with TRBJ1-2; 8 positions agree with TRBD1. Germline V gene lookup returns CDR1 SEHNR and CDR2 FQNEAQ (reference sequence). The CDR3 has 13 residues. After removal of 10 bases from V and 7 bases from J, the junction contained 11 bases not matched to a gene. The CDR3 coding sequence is TGTGCCACGTCGCCGACAGGGGAACCTGGCTACACCTTC. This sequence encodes CATSPTGEPGYTF.

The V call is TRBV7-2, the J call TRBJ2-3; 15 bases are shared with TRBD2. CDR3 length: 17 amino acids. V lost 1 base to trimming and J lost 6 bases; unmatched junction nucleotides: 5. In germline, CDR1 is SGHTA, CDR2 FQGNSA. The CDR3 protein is CASSLDGLAGGRDTQYF. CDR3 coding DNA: TGTGCCAGCAGCTTAGACGGACTAGCGGGAGGGCGCGATACGCAGTATTTT.

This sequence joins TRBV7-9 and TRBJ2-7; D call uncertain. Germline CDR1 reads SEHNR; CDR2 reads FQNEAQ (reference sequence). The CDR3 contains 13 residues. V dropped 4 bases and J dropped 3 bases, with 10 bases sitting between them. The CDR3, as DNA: TGTGCCAGCAGCTACGACAACGGCTACGAGCAGTACTTC. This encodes CASSYDNGYEQYF.

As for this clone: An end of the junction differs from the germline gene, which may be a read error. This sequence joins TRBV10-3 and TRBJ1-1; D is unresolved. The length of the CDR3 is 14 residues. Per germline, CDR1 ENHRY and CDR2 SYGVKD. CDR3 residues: CAISERGLKTEAFF. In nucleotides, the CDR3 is TGTGCCATCAGTGAACGAGGGTTGAAGACTGAAGCTTTCTTT.

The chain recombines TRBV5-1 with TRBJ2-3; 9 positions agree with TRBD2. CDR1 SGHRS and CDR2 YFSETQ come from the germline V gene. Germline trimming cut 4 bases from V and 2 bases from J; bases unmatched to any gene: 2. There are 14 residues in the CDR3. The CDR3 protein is CASSRLADTDTQYF. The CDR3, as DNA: TGCGCCAGCAGCAGACTAGCGGACACAGATACGCAGTATTTT.

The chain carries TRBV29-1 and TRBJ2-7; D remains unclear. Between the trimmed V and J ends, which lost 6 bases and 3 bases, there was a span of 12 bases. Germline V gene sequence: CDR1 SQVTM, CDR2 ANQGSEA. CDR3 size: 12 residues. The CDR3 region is CSVIPDGYEQYF. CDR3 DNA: TGCAGCGTGATACCCGACGGCTACGAGCAGTACTTC.

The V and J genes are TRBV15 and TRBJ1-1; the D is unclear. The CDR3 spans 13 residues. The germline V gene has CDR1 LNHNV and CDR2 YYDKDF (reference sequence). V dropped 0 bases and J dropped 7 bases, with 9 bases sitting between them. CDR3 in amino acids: CATSRDVRSEAFF. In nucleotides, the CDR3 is TGTGCCACCAGCAGAGATGTTAGGAGTGAAGCTTTCTTT.

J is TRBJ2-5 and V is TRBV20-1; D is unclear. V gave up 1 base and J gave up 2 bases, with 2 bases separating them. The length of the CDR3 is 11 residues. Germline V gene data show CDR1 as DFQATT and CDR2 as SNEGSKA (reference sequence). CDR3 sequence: CSARAQETQYF. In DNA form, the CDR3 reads TGCAGTGCTAGAGCTCAAGAGACCCAGTACTTC.

The CDR3 protein is CARSIRLAGGNNEQFF. The CDR3 DNA is TGTGCCAGATCAATCCGACTAGCGGGGGGGAACAATGAGCAGTTCTTC. The rearrangement uses TRBV28 and TRBJ2-1; 14 bases map to TRBD2. The CDR3 is made up of 16 amino acids. CDR1 is MDHEN, CDR2 SYDVKM, per germline. V shed 9 bases, J shed 5 bases, and the junction held 9 bases outside the gene matches.

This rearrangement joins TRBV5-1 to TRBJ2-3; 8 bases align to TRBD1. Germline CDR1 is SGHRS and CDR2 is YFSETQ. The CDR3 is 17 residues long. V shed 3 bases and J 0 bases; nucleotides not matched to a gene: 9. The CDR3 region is CASSSAGTGTSTDTQYF. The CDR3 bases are TGCGCCAGCAGCTCTGCCGGGACAGGAACTAGCACAGATACGCAGTATTTT.

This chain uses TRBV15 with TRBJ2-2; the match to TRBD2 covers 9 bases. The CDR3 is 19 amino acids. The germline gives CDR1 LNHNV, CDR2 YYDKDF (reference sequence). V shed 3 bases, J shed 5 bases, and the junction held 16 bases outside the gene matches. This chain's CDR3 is CATSSFLTGPSGTTGELFF. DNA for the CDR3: TGTGCCACCAGCAGTTTCTTGACAGGACCTAGCGGGACAACCGGGGAGCTGTTTTTT.

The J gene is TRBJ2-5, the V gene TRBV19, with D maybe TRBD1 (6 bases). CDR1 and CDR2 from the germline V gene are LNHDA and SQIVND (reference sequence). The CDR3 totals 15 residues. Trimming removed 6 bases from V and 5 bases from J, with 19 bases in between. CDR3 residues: CASSRDTYRRETQYF. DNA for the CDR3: TGTGCCAGTAGCAGGGACACCTATAGAAGGGAGACCCAGTACTTC.

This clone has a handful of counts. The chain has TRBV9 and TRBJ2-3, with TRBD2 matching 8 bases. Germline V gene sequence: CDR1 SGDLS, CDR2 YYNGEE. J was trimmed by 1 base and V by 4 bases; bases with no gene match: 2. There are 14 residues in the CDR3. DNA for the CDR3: TGTGCCAGCAGCTTTAGCGGGGGCACAGATACGCAGTATTTT. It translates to CASSFSGGTDTQYF.